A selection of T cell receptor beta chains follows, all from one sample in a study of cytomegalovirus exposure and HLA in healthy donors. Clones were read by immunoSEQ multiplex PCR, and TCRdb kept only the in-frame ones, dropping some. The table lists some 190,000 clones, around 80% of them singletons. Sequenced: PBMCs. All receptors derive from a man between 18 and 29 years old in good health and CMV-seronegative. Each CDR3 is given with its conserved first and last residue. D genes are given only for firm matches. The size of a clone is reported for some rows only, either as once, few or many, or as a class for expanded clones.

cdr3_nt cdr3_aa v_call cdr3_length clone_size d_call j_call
TGTGCCAGCAGCCGGGAGGGGGGCACAGATACGCAGTATTTT CASSREGGTDTQYF TRBV6-5 14 . TRBD2 TRBJ2-3
TGTGCCAGCTCACCACTTGATAGCCACTCCTACAATGAGCAGTTCTTC CASSPLDSHSYNEQFF TRBV18 16 . . TRBJ2-1
TGTGCCAGCAGCGACCCGGGACTAGCGGGGGCGGGGGGTCCAGATACGCAGTATTTT CASSDPGLAGAGGPDTQYF TRBV7-2 19 . TRBD2 TRBJ2-3
TGTGCCAGCAGCCGAACAACAGGGGTATTCCCCCTTAATAATTCACCCCTCCACTTT CASSRTTGVFPLNNSPLHF TRBV4-2 19 . TRBD1 TRBJ1-6
TGTGCCAGCAGGGACAGGGCCATTAATCAGCCCCAGCATTTT CASRDRAINQPQHF TRBV27 14 . TRBD1 TRBJ1-5
TGTGCCAGCAGCCAAGATTCGGGGTCTGGAAACACCATATATTTT CASSQDSGSGNTIYF TRBV14 15 . . TRBJ1-3
TGTGCCAGCAGCTCGTGGCGGGGGATCTACGAGCAGTACTTC CASSSWRGIYEQYF TRBV7-2 14 once TRBD2 TRBJ2-7
TGTGCTAGCAGCTTTAAGGACAGGGCTCGTGGGGCCAACGTCCTGACTTTC CASSFKDRARGANVLTF TRBV7-7 17 . TRBD1 TRBJ2-6
TGTGCCAGCACCTCCGACCGGGGGGAGGCGGCCAAAAACATTCAGTACTTC CASTSDRGEAAKNIQYF TRBV7-2 17 . TRBD2 TRBJ2-4
TGCGCCAGCAGCGGAACAGGGGGTAACACCGGGGAGCTGTTTTTT CASSGTGGNTGELFF TRBV5-1 15 . TRBD1 TRBJ2-2
TGTGCCGAAGGAGACTGGGTTTATCATAGCAATCAGCCCCAGCATTTT CAEGDWVYHSNQPQHF TRBV6-7 16 . . TRBJ1-5
TGTGCCAGCAGCTTTCCCCTTATCGGGACAGATAAAGAGACCCAGTACTTC CASSFPLIGTDKETQYF TRBV7-2 17 once TRBD1 TRBJ2-5
TGTGCCATCAGTGGACAGGACGTCGCTGATGTAGGCTACACCTTC CAISGQDVADVGYTF TRBV10-3 15 . . TRBJ1-2
TGTGCCACCAGCAGAGCCCCCGATCAGCCCCAGCATTTT CATSRAPDQPQHF TRBV15 13 few . TRBJ1-5
TGTGCCAGCAGTTACCAACAGGGGGCAGAAGGCTACACCTTC CASSYQQGAEGYTF TRBV6-5 14 . TRBD1 TRBJ1-2
TGTGCCAGCAGTTTACTAGCGTCCTTTTCCTACGAGCAGTACTTC CASSLLASFSYEQYF TRBV27 15 . . TRBJ2-7
TGTGCCAGCAGCTCCCCTATGGGGGCGTACAATGAGCAGTTCTTC CASSSPMGAYNEQFF TRBV5-4 15 . . TRBJ2-1
TGTGCCAGCAGCTTAGATTCAGGAAGCTCCTACAATGAGCAGTTCTTC CASSLDSGSSYNEQFF TRBV7-2 16 . . TRBJ2-1
TGCGCCAGCAGCTCCGGGGGACAGCCAAACTTTTATAGCAATCAGCCCCAGCATTTT CASSSGGQPNFYSNQPQHF TRBV5-1 19 . TRBD1 TRBJ1-5
TGTGCCAGCAGCCGGGACCTCCGGGAGGGCGAGCAGTACTTC CASSRDLREGEQYF TRBV5-4 14 . TRBD2 TRBJ2-7
TGTGCCAGCAGCGTAGCTTGGCAGGATTCACCCCTCCACTTT CASSVAWQDSPLHF TRBV9 14 . . TRBJ1-6
TGTGCCAGCAGTGAACGGGGGATATCTAGCGGGAGTCAGACCCAGTACTTC CASSERGISSGSQTQYF TRBV2 17 . TRBD2 TRBJ2-5
TGCGCCAGCAGCCCGCGAGCGGGAGGGGGTACCGGGGAGCTGTTTTTT CASSPRAGGGTGELFF TRBV5-1 16 . TRBD2 TRBJ2-2
TGCAGCGTGACAGGGGCCGTATCTAACTATGGCTACACCTTC CSVTGAVSNYGYTF TRBV29-1 14 . TRBD1 TRBJ1-2
TGTGCCAGCAGCGCACAGATCCAGGGGGAGACCCAGTACTTC CASSAQIQGETQYF TRBV9 14 few . TRBJ2-5
TGTGCCAGCAGTTACTCGACGGCACGGAGTTATACGCAGTATTTT CASSYSTARSYTQYF TRBV6-6 15 . . TRBJ2-3
TGTGCCAGCAGCACCCACCCGGGTGGAACCTACGAGCAGTACTTC CASSTHPGGTYEQYF TRBV11-3 15 . . TRBJ2-7
TGTGCCAGCAGCTTAGTTTCGGGGAACTATGGCTACACCTTC CASSLVSGNYGYTF TRBV7-9 14 . . TRBJ1-2
TGTGCCAGCAGCCTACTACTTGATTTAGGGGGGGGGAATGAAGCTTTCTTT CASSLLLDLGGGNEAFF TRBV13 17 . . TRBJ1-1
TGCAGCGTTGGAGGTAGCGGGAGCAGGAACGAGCAGTACTTC CSVGGSGSRNEQYF TRBV29-1 14 . TRBD2 TRBJ2-7
TGTGCCAGCAGCTTAGATGGGAGGGCCCTCCGTGAGCAGTTCTTC CASSLDGRALREQFF TRBV7-3 15 few TRBD2 TRBJ2-1
TGCGCCAGCAGCCAAGAACTAGGTATGGGGACAGGGAGTTACGAGCAGTACTTC CASSQELGMGTGSYEQYF TRBV4-3 18 . TRBD1 TRBJ2-7
TGTGCCTGGAGCCTGGGCAGCATGAACACTGAAGCTTTCTTT CAWSLGSMNTEAFF TRBV30 14 . . TRBJ1-1